This record concerns one TCR beta chain sequence. Its antigen is unidentified. This specimen belongs to a study of CD8 T cells in ankylosing spondylitis. The study's findings and limits: Blood of patients with ankylosing spondylitis appeared to be characterized by a TCR beta motif of seven or eight highly homologous variants. Disease-associated clonotypes exhibited CD8+ identity and were relatively infrequent in peripheral blood. The clones that were linked to disease were reported to be significantly enriched in matched synovial fluid samples from ankylosing spondylitis patients.

This CDR3 spans 14 amino acids. V lost 5 bases and J 4 bases, leaving 13 bases between the germline ends. TCRdb re-analysed the 5' RACE reads in MiXCR, keeping a single row per CDR3 protein. In the table there are over 600,000 distinct CDR3 sequences, roughly 19% of which are singletons. Specimen: blood, either unsorted or a sorted T cell fraction (not recorded which). V is TRBV12-3 or TRBV12-4 and J is TRBJ2-3, with a tentative D call TRBD2 (6 bases). The receptor comes from a male donor with ankylosing spondylitis. CDR3 DNA: TGTGCCAGCAGTGTAACGGGAGCCCCAGATACGCAGTATTTT. Protein: CASSVTGAPDTQYF.